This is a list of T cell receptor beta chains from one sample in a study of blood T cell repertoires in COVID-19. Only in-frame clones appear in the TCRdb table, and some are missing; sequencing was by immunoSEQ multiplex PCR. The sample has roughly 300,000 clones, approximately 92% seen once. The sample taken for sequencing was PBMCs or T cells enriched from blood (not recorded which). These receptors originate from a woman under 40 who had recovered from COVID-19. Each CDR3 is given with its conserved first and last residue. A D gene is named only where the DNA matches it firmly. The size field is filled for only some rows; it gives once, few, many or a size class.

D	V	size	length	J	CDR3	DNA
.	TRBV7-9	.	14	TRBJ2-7	CASTPSTLSYEQYF	TGTGCCAGCACTCCCTCTACACTATCCTACGAGCAGTACTTC
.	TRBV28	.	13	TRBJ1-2	CASSLTANYGYTF	TGTGCCAGCAGTTTAACGGCTAACTATGGCTACACCTTC
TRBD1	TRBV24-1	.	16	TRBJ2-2	CATSEATGGSTGELFF	TGTGCCACCAGTGAGGCTACAGGGGGTAGCACCGGGGAGCTGTTTTTT
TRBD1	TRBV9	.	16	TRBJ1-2	CASSPGRTGDIYGYTF	TGTGCCAGCAGCCCTGGAAGGACAGGGGATATCTATGGCTACACCTTC
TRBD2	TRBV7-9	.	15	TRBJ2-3	CASSSGLGSTDTQYF	TGTGCCAGCAGCTCGGGACTAGGGAGCACAGATACGCAGTATTTT
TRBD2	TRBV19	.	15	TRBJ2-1	CASSISSGGYNEQFF	TGTGCCAGTAGTATTTCTAGCGGGGGTTACAATGAGCAGTTCTTC
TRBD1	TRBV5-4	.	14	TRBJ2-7	CASSSTGVFDEQYF	TGTGCCAGCAGCTCGACAGGGGTTTTCGACGAGCAGTACTTC
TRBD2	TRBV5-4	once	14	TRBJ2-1	CASSIRSGGAGQFF	TGTGCCAGCAGCATCCGGAGCGGGGGGGCCGGGCAGTTCTTC
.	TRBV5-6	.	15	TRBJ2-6	CASSLEYAGANVLTF	TGTGCCAGCAGCTTGGAATATGCTGGGGCCAACGTCCTGACTTTC
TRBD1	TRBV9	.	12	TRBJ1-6	CASSGQGSPLHF	TGTGCCAGCAGCGGACAGGGATCACCCCTCCACTTT
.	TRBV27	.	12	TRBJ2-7	CASSLPTGGQYF	TGTGCCAGCAGTTTACCCACCGGCGGGCAGTACTTC
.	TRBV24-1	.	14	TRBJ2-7	CATSDLGAPHEQYF	TGTGCCACCAGTGATTTAGGGGCCCCCCACGAGCAGTACTTC
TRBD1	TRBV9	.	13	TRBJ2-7	CASSSRDRIEQYF	TGTGCCAGCAGCTCCCGGGACAGAATCGAGCAGTACTTC
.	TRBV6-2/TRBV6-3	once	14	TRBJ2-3	CASSGLQDTDTQYF	TGTGCCAGCAGTGGGCTTCAGGACACAGATACGCAGTATTTT
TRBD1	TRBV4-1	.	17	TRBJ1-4	CASSQGGWDRGGEKLFF	TGCGCCAGCAGCCAAGGAGGATGGGACAGGGGAGGTGAAAAACTGTTTTTT
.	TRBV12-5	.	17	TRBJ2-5	CASGLGARTDNQETQYF	TGTGCTAGTGGTTTGGGGGCTCGGACGGACAACCAAGAGACCCAGTACTTC
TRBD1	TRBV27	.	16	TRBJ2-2	CASYGTGGGHTGELFF	TGTGCCAGTTATGGGACAGGGGGCGGTCACACCGGGGAGCTGTTTTTT
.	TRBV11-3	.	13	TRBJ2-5	CASSSGQQETQYF	TGTGCCAGCAGCTCTGGACAGCAAGAGACCCAGTACTTC
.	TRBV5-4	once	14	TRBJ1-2	CASSLHNLQGGYTF	TGTGCCAGCAGCTTACACAACCTCCAGGGTGGCTACACCTTC
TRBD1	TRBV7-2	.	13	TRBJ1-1	CASSSRQGAGAFF	TGTGCCAGCAGCTCCAGACAGGGGGCGGGAGCTTTCTTT
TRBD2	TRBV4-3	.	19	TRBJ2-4	CASSQIAGGGKIAKNIQYF	TGCGCCAGCAGCCAGATAGCGGGGGGGGGAAAAATAGCCAAAAACATTCAGTACTTC
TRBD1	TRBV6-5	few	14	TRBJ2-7	CASRIGDRGHEQYF	TGTGCCAGCAGGATCGGGGACAGGGGGCACGAGCAGTACTTC
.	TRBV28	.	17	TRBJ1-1	CASSFFLQGLMNTEAFF	TGTGCCAGCAGTTTCTTTCTGCAGGGACTGATGAACACTGAAGCTTTCTTT
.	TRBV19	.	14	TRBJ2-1	CASSSSGVGGEQFF	TGTGCCAGTAGTAGCTCCGGGGTCGGGGGTGAGCAGTTCTTC
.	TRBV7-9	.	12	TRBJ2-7	CASSGRAVEQYF	TGTGCCAGCAGCGGGCGTGCTGTCGAGCAGTACTTC
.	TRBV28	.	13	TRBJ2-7	CASSLSLPGEQYF	TGTGCCAGCAGTTTGAGCCTTCCGGGGGAGCAGTACTTC
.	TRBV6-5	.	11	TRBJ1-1	CVCGEATEAFF	TGTGTCTGTGGGGAGGCCACTGAAGCTTTCTTT
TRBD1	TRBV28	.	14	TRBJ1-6	CASRGQGSGSPLHF	TGTGCCAGCAGGGGACAGGGTTCCGGTTCACCCCTCCACTTT
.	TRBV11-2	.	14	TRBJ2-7	CASSLQRNKDEQYF	TGTGCCAGCAGCTTACAGCGTAATAAAGACGAGCAGTACTTC
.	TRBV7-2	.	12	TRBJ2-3	CASSWELDTQYF	TGTGCCAGCAGCTGGGAGTTGGATACGCAGTATTTT
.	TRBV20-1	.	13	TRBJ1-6	CSASMSHNSPLHF	TGCAGTGCTAGTATGTCTCATAATTCACCCCTCCACTTT
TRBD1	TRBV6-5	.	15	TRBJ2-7	CASRYDRVNPYEQYF	TGTGCCAGCAGATACGACAGGGTCAACCCCTACGAGCAGTACTTC
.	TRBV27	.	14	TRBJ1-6	CASSAGRLNSPLHF	TGTGCCAGCAGCGCGGGCCGTTTAAATTCACCCCTCCACTTT
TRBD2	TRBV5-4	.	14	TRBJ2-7	CASSRQGGRGEQYF	TGTGCCAGCAGCCGCCAGGGCGGGAGGGGCGAGCAGTACTTC
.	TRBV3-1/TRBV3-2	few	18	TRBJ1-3	CASSLKFGGGGSGNTIYF	TGTGCCAGCAGCCTAAAGTTTGGCGGTGGAGGCTCTGGAAACACCATATATTTT
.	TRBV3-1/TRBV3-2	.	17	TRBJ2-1	CASSQQELMSSYNEQFF	TGTGCCAGCAGCCAACAGGAACTTATGAGCTCCTACAATGAGCAGTTCTTC
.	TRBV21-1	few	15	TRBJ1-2	CASSTRVQGYSGYTF	TGTGCCAGCAGCACTAGGGTTCAGGGATACTCTGGCTACACCTTC
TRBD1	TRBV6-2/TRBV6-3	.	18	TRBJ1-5	CASSPTPQPGQDVKPQHF	TGTGCCAGCAGTCCCACACCCCAACCTGGACAGGACGTCAAGCCCCAGCATTTT
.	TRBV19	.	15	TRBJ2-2	CASSTGTRGIGELFF	TGTGCCAGTAGTACCGGGACCAGGGGTATCGGGGAGCTGTTTTTT
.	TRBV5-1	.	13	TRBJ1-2	CASSLEGIRGYTF	TGCGCCAGCAGCTTGGAGGGGATTCGGGGCTACACCTTC